The TCR beta chain under discussion was sequenced for a study of cytomegalovirus exposure and HLA in healthy donors. Study details: Falling in the Caucasian-associated ancestry cluster were less than 85% of 300 to 500 genotyped donors.

In germline, CDR1 is MDHEN, CDR2 SYDVKM. Unmatched junction bases numbered 6, after V lost 2 bases and J lost 7 bases. This CDR3 spans 14 amino acids. Study-wide findings and caveats: A later analysis linked a missense variant in DCLRE1C to the trimming of TCR beta V and J genes. Solely CMV serostatus was available to characterize immune exposure.

The PCR was carried out with 60 Vbeta primers and 13 Jbeta primers. The table came from immunoSEQ multiplex PCR; TCRdb's copy has only in-frame clones and leaves some out. This listing includes approximately 92,000 clones. The donors were healthy bone marrow donors. As to this clone: The antigen remains unidentified.

The rearrangement uses TRBV28 and TRBJ1-2, with TRBD1 identical over 8 bases. This clonotype was sampled from a woman in her 30s in good health and CMV-seronegative. The source material was PBMCs. CDR3 DNA sequence: TGTGCCAGCAGTTTAGGTCAGGGGGCGCTTGGCTACACCTTC. Translating it yields CASSLGQGALGYTF.